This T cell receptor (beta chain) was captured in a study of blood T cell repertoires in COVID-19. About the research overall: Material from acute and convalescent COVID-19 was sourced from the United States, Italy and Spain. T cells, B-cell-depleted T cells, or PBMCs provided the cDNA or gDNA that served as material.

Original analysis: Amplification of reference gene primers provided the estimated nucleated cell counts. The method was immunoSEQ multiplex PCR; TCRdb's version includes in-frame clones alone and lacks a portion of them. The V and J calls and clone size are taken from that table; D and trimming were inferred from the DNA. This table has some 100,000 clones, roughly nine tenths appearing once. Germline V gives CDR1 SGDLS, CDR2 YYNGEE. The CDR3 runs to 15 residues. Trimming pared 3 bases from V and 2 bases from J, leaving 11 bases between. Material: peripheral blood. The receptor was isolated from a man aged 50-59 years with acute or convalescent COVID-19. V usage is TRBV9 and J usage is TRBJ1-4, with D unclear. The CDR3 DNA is TGTGCCAGCAGCGCTGGCCGTGTCACTAATGAAAAACTGTTTTTT. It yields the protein CASSAGRVTNEKLFF.